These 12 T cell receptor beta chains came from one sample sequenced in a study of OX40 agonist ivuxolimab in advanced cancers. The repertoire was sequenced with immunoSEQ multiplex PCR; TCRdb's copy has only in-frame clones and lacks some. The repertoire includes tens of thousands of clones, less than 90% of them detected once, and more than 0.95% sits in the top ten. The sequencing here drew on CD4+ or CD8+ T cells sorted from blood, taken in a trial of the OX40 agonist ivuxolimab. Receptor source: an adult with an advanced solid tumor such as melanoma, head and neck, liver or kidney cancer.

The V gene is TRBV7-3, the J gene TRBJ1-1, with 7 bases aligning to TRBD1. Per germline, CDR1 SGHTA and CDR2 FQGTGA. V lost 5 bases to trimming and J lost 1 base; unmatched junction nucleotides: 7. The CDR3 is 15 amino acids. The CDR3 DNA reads TGTGCCAGCAGCCCCGAGGGACAGAAGAACACTGAAGCTTTCTTT. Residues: CASSPEGQKNTEAFF.

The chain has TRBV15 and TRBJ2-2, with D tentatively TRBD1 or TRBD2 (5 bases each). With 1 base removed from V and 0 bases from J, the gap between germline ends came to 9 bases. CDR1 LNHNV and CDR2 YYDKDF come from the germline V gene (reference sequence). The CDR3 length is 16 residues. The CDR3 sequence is CATSRGGWANTGELFF. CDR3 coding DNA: TGTGCCACCAGCAGAGGGGGGTGGGCGAACACCGGGGAGCTGTTTTTT.

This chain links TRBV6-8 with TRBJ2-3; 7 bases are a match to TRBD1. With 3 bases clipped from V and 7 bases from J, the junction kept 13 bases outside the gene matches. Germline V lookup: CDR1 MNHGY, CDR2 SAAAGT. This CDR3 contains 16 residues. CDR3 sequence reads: CASSYWGKRTGHTQYF. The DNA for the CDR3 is TGTGCCAGCAGTTATTGGGGAAAGAGGACAGGCCATACGCAGTATTTT.

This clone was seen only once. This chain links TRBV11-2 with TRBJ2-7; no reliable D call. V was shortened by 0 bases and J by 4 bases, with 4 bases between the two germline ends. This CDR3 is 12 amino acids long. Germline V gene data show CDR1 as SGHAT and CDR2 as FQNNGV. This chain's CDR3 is CASSLDPYEQYF. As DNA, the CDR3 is TGTGCCAGCAGCTTAGATCCTTACGAGCAGTACTTC.

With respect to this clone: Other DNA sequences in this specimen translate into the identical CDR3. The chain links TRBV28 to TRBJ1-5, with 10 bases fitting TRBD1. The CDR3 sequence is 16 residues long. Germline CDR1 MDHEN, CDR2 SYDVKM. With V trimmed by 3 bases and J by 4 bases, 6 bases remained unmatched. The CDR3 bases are TGTGCCAGCAGTTTTAGGGACAGGGGAGGTAATCAGCCCCAGCATTTT. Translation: CASSFRDRGGNQPQHF.

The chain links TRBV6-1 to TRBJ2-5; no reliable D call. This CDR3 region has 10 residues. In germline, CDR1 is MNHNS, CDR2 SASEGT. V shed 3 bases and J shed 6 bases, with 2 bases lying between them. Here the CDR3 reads CASSEQTQYF. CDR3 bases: TGTGCCAGCAGTGAGCAGACCCAGTACTTC.

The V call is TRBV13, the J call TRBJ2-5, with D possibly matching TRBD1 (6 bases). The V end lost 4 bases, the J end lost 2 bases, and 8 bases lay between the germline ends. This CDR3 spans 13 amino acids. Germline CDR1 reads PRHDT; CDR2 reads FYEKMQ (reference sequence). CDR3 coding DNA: TGTGCCAGCAGCTGGGGGCCTCAAGAGACCCAGTACTTC. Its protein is CASSWGPQETQYF.

The CDR3, as DNA: TGCGCCAGCAGTGGGGGGGACCAAATGAACACTGAAGCTTTCTTT. Encoded protein: CASSGGDQMNTEAFF. The V call is TRBV10-2, the J call TRBJ1-1; TRBD1 is a possible D gene (5 bases). The ends were cut back, 4 bases at V and 0 bases at J, with 12 bases in the middle. Germline V gives CDR1 WSHSY, CDR2 SAAADI. CDR3 length: 15 amino acids.

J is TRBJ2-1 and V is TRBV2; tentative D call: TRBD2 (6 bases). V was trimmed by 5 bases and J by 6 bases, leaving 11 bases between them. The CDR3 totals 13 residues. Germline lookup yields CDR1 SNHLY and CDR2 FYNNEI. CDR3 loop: CASSPGDSNEQFF. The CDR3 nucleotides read TGTGCCAGCAGTCCGGGAGATAGCAATGAGCAGTTCTTC.

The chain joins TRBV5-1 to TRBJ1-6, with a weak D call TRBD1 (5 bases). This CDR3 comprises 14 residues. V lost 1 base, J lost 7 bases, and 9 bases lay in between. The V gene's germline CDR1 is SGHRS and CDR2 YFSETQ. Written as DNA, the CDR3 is TGCGCCAGCAGCTTGAGGGGAGGAAATTCACCCCTCCACTTT. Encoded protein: CASSLRGGNSPLHF.

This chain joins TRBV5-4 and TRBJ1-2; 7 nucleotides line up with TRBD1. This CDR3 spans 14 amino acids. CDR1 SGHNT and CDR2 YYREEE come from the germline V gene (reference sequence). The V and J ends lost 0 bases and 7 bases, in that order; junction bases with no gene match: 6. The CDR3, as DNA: TGTGCCAGCAGCTTGGACAGGGGAGTGGTTGGCTACACCTTC. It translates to CASSLDRGVVGYTF.

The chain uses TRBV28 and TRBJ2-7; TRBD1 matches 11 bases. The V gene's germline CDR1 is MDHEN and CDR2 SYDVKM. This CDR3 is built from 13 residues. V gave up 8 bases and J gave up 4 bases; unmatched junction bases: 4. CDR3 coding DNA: TGTGCCAGCGGCCGGGACAGGGGGTACGAGCAGTACGTC. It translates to CASGRDRGYEQYV.